This is a list of T cell receptor beta chains from one sample in a study of siplizumab effects on memory and regulatory T cells. Profiled with immunoSEQ multiplex PCR; TCRdb holds only in-frame clones, not every one. Of fewer than 20,000 clones listed, roughly 51% are singletons. These TCRs are of unknown antigen specificity. Sequencing was done on a sample of CFSE-low (dividing) CD4+ T cells sorted from an allogeneic mixed lymphocyte reaction. The receptors come from a human donor in good health; the cells came from an allogeneic mixed lymphocyte reaction. CDR3s include the opening cysteine and the closing phenylalanine or tryptophan. A D gene is named only where the DNA matches it firmly. Clone size appears in some rows only: once, few, many, or a class for an expanded clone.

DNA: TGTGCCAGCACCCCCGGACAAGCTCAAGAGACCCAGTACTTC
CDR3: CASTPGQAQETQYF
D: .
size: .
J: TRBJ2-5
V: TRBV11-1

DNA: TGCAGCGTTGGATGGACAGGGGACTATGGCTACACCTTC
CDR3: CSVGWTGDYGYTF
D: TRBD1
size: .
J: TRBJ1-2
V: TRBV29-1

DNA: TGTGCCAGCAGCTTAGCGGGACCTCGAGAGACCCAGTACTTC
CDR3: CASSLAGPRETQYF
D: .
size: .
J: TRBJ2-5
V: TRBV7-2

DNA: TGCGCCAGCAGCTTGCGGCTAGAGGAGACCCAGTACTTC
CDR3: CASSLRLEETQYF
D: .
size: few
J: TRBJ2-5
V: TRBV5-1

DNA: TGTGCCAGCAGCCCGCGGGGACTACTAGCCGGGGAGCTGTTTTTT
CDR3: CASSPRGLLAGELFF
D: TRBD2
size: .
J: TRBJ2-2
V: TRBV5-4

DNA: TGCGCCAGCAGCGGGACGGAAACCTATAATTCACCCCTCCACTTT
CDR3: CASSGTETYNSPLHF
D: .
size: medium-sized
J: TRBJ1-6
V: TRBV5-1

DNA: TGTGCCAGCTCAACCACCACCCCCAATCAGCCCCAGCATTTT
CDR3: CASSTTTPNQPQHF
D: .
size: .
J: TRBJ1-5
V: TRBV18

DNA: TGTGCCAGTACCCGGACAGGGCCCCTCAATCAGCCCCAGCATTTT
CDR3: CASTRTGPLNQPQHF
D: TRBD1
size: few
J: TRBJ1-5
V: TRBV19

DNA: TGCAGCGTACAACAGGCGGACGGGGAGCTGTTTTTT
CDR3: CSVQQADGELFF
D: .
size: medium-sized
J: TRBJ2-2
V: TRBV29-1

DNA: TGTGCCAGTAGTCCTGCCCGCACAGATACGCAGTATTTT
CDR3: CASSPARTDTQYF
D: .
size: few
J: TRBJ2-3
V: TRBV19

DNA: TGTGCCAGCTCACAACGGACAGGACAAGAGACCCAGTACTTC
CDR3: CASSQRTGQETQYF
D: TRBD1
size: few
J: TRBJ2-5
V: TRBV18

DNA: TGTGCCAGCAGCCGTGACTCTCAGGGACTAGCGCTACGGTTCTTC
CDR3: CASSRDSQGLALRFF
D: TRBD2
size: .
J: TRBJ2-1
V: TRBV7-2

DNA: TGTGCCAGCAGCCAAGATCTCACAGATACGCAGTATTTT
CDR3: CASSQDLTDTQYF
D: .
size: .
J: TRBJ2-3
V: TRBV7-9

DNA: TGTGCCAGCAGCTCGGATGGGGGTGGCACCGGGGAGCTGTTTTTT
CDR3: CASSSDGGGTGELFF
D: .
size: many
J: TRBJ2-2
V: TRBV5-4

DNA: TGTGCCAGCACTCAACAGGGGGTCTCTGAAGCTTTCTTT
CDR3: CASTQQGVSEAFF
D: TRBD1
size: once
J: TRBJ1-1
V: TRBV2